Reported below is one T cell receptor beta chain. No antigen is known for it. Per-base quality was not reported, and no clone a single base away is much larger than it. Library construction relied on RT-PCR. TCRdb shows the sequencer as Illumina HiSeq 2500. TCRdb cleaned the public reads at Q25 with fastp, built clones with MiXCR and kept in-frame beta chains. CDR3 protein duplicates are merged, each entry listing the most common genes and DNA. The sample table shows 160,000 or so distinct CDR3 sequences, and roughly 10% are seen once. Jointly, the top ten make up around 12% of the sample. The data are from a study of response to subunit inactivated influenza vaccine (dated by TCRdb to 2017 to 2018). Study-wide context: Deep quantitative T cell receptor repertoire profiling was used in the study to track responses to a trivalent subunit inactivated influenza vaccine. The full study reports these points: According to the authors, only a limited number of new T cells may be recruited by each seasonal influenza vaccination.

The time point label, read with the paper, signifies: around 42 days after influenza vaccine administration. Unmatched junction bases come to 3, with V trimmed by 2 bases and J by 2 bases. Taken from cysteine to phenylalanine, the CDR3 has 14 residues. CDR3 DNA is the only sequence kept; it has 42 bases, read in frame from the first base. Looking up the germline V gene yields CDR1 SGHRS and CDR2 YFSETQ. The V and J segments used are TRBV5-1 and TRBJ2-7; TRBD1 agrees with 8 junctional bases. This specimen was non-naive T cells sorted from PBMCs, taken roughly 48 days after vaccination. Reading the label with the study, this specimen's cell subset or site is: memory T cell fraction. The sequence was obtained from a man aged 50 to 60 who received an inactivated influenza vaccine. Donor details come from another sample of the same person, matched by shared clones. The bases read TGCGCCAGCAGCTTTGGGGACAGGACCTACGAGCAGTACTTC. Its product reads: CASSFGDRTYEQYF.